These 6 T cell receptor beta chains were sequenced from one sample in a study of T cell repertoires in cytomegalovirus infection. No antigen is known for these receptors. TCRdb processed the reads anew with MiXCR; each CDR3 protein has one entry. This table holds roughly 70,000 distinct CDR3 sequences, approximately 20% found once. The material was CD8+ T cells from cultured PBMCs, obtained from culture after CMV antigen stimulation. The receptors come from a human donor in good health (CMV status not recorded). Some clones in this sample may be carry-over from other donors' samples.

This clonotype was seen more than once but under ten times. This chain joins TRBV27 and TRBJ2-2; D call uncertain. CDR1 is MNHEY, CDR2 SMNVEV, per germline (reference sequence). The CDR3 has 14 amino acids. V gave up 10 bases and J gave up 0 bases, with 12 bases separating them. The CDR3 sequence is CATETSANTGELFF. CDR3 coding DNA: TGTGCCACGGAAACGTCGGCGAACACCGGGGAGCTGTTTTTT.

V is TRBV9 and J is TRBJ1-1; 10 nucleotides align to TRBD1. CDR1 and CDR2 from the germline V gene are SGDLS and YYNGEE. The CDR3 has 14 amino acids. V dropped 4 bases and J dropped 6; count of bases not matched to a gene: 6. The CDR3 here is CASSPRQGAAEAFF. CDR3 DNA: TGTGCCAGCAGCCCCCGACAGGGGGCCGCTGAAGCTTTCTTT.

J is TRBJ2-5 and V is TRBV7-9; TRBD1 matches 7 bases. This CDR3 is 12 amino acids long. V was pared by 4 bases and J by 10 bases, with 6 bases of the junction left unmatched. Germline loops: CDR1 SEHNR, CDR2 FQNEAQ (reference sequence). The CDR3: CASSSDREGQYF. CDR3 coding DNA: TGTGCCAGCAGCTCAGACAGGGAAGGCCAGTACTTC.

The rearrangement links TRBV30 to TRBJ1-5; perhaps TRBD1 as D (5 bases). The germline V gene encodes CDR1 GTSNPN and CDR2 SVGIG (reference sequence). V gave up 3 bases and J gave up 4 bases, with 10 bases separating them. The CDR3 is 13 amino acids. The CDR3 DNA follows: TGTGCCTGGAGCCCCGAGGGGAATCAGCCCCAGCATTTT. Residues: CAWSPEGNQPQHF.

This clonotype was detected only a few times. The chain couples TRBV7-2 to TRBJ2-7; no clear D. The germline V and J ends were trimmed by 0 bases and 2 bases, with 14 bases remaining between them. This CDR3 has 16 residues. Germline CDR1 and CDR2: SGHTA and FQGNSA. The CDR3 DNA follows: TGTGCCAGCAGCTTAGCGCCTAAGAACTTAGCCTACGAGCAGTACTTC. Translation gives CASSLAPKNLAYEQYF.

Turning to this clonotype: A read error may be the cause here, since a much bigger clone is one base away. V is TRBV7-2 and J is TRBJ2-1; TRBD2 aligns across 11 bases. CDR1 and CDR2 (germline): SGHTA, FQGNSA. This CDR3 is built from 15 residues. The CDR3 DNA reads TGTGCCAGCAGGGGACTAGCGGTATCCTACAGTGAGCAGTTCTTC. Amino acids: CASRGLAVSYSEQFF.